This T cell receptor beta chain was observed in a study of shared clonotypes between healthy human individuals. For the study at large: Plates per donor: three CD4 naive, three CD4 memory, two CD8 naive, one CD8 memory. Study-wide points: As a rule, naive subsets had a larger estimated richness than memory subsets.

Regarding this clone: The antigen is undetermined.

TCRdb's copy holds only in-frame clones and misses some; the assay was immunoSEQ multiplex PCR. The sample holds roughly 1,000,000 clones, about four fifths seen once. The CDR3 has 14 residues. The germline V gene encodes CDR1 SGHAT and CDR2 FQNNGV. V lost 4 bases and J 3 bases, leaving 13 bases between the germline ends. The sequencing sample was made of memory CD4+ T cells from PBMCs. Subset: CD45RA-negative fraction. This clonotype was obtained from a man between 18 and 35 years old in good health. Some clones in this sample may be carry-over from other donors' samples. V and J are TRBV11-2 and TRBJ2-7; D is uncertain. The CDR3 sequence is CASSSLRINYEQYF. The CDR3 DNA is TGTGCCAGCAGCTCCCTCCGGATAAACTACGAGCAGTACTTC.